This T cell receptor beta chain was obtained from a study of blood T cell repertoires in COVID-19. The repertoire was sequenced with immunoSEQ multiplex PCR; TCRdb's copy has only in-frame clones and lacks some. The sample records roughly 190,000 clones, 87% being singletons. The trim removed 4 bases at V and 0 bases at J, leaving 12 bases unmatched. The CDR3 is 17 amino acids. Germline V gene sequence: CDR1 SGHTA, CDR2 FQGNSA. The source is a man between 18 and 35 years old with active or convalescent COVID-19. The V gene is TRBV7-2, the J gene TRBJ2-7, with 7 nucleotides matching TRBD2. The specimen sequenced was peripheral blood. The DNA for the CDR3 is TGTGCCAGCAGCTCCCGCCAGGCGGGAGTCATCTCCTACGAGCAGTACTTC. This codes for CASSSRQAGVISYEQYF.